The subject of this entry is one T cell receptor (beta chain). What it binds is not known. The data are from a study of cytomegalovirus exposure and HLA in healthy donors. General study points: Several of the most significant clusters were apparently associated with common viral pathogens in a later analysis.

The PCR made use of 60 Vbeta and 13 Jbeta primers. Assay used: immunoSEQ multiplex PCR; TCRdb lists only in-frame clones, some missing. The sample has about 140,000 clones; 75% to 80% are singletons. The sequencing input was PBMCs. This clonotype was sampled from a female donor in good health and CMV-seronegative.

The CDR3 here is CASSLGDRTSYYTF. CDR3 bases: TGCGCCAGCAGCTTGGGGGACAGGACCTCTTACTACACCTTC. This chain connects TRBV5-1 to TRBJ1-2, with 8 bases identical to TRBD1. This CDR3 has 14 amino acids. The ends lost 0 bases at V and 10 bases at J; junction bases unmatched: 8. CDR1 and CDR2 (germline): SGHRS, YFSETQ.